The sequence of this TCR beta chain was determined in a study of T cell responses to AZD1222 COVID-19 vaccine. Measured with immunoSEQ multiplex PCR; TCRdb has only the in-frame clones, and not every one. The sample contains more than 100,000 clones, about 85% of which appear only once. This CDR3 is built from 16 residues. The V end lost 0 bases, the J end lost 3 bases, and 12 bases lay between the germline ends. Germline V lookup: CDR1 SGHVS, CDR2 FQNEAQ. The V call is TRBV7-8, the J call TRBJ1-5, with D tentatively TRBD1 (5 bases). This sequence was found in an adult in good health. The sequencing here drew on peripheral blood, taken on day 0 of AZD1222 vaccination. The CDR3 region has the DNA TGTGCCAGCAGCTTAGCTGGGGGGACCTTCAATCAGCCCCAGCATTTT. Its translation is CASSLAGGTFNQPQHF.